Below are 9 T cell receptor beta chains sequenced from a single sample in a study of shared clonotypes between healthy human individuals. Clones were read by immunoSEQ multiplex PCR, and TCRdb kept only the in-frame ones, dropping some. Of about 92,000 clones listed, roughly three quarters were seen once; the top ten hold around half. The specimen was memory CD8+ T cells sorted from blood. The subset here: CD45RO+ cells pooled with CCR7-negative TemRA cells. The receptors derive from a man aged 25 to 40 in good health.

The V and J genes are TRBV5-4 and TRBJ2-1; 9 bases are a match to TRBD2. The CDR3 totals 15 residues. The germline V gene has CDR1 SGHNT and CDR2 YYREEE (reference sequence). Unmatched junction bases numbered 5, after V lost 4 bases and J lost 3 bases. The CDR3 sequence is CASSATSGLYNEQFF. The CDR3 nucleotides are TGTGCCAGCAGCGCGACTAGCGGTCTCTACAATGAGCAGTTCTTC.

The chain carries TRBV28 and TRBJ1-1, with a weak D call TRBD1 (6 bases). Germline V lookup: CDR1 MDHEN, CDR2 SYDVKM. This CDR3 comprises 16 residues. V was shortened by 2 bases and J by 1 base, with 14 bases between the two germline ends. CDR3 in amino acids: CASSLNWDTGNTEAFF. The CDR3, as DNA: TGTGCCAGCAGTTTAAATTGGGACACCGGGAACACTGAAGCTTTCTTT. Drawing the rest from reference TRBV28 and TRBJ1-1, the complete variable domain is DVKVTQSSRYLVKRTGEKVFLECVQDMDHENMFWYRQDPGLGLRLIYFSYDVKMKEKGDIPEGYSVSREKKERFSLILESASTNQTSMYLCASSLNWDTGNTEAFFGQGTRLTVV.

This clone was detected a few times. The V and J genes are TRBV9 and TRBJ2-1; no reliable D call. With 4 bases removed from V and 3 bases from J, the gap between germline ends came to 17 bases. The germline CDR1 and CDR2 sequences are SGDLS and YYNGEE. The CDR3 is 16 residues long. The DNA of the CDR3 is TGTGCCAGCAGCACCACCGGGTCAAACCTCTACAATGAGCAGTTCTTC. This translates into CASSTTGSNLYNEQFF. The whole variable domain, remainder taken from reference TRBV9 and TRBJ2-1, is DSGVTQTPKHLITATGQRVTLRCSPRSGDLSVYWYQQSLDQGLQFLIQYYNGEERAKGNILERFSAQQFPDLHSELNLSSLELGDSALYFCASSTTGSNLYNEQFFGPGTRLTVL.

This chain joins TRBV19 and TRBJ1-5; 10 bases match TRBD1. CDR1 and CDR2 from the germline V gene are LNHDA and SQIVND (reference sequence). CDR3 length equals 19 residues. V shed 6 bases and J 3 bases; nucleotides not matched to a gene: 17. CDR3 DNA sequence: TGTGCCAGTAGGCGGGACAGGGGAGATGAGCCTCCAATCAATCAGCCCCAGCATTTT. It yields the protein CASRRDRGDEPPINQPQHF.

This chain links TRBV29-1 with TRBJ1-2, with D perhaps TRBD1 (6 bases). CDR3 length: 11 residues. Trimming cost V 7 bases and J 7 bases, with 13 bases left between them. CDR1 SQVTM and CDR2 ANQGSEA come from the germline V gene. CDR3 in DNA: TGCAGCGCCCTGGACAGAATTGGCTACACCTTC. It codes for CSALDRIGYTF.

V is TRBV6-1 and J is TRBJ2-6; D is unresolved. The germline V gene has CDR1 MNHNS and CDR2 SASEGT. This CDR3 comprises 13 residues. The CDR3 region is CAMESSGANVLTF. The CDR3 nucleotides are TGTGCGATGGAGAGTTCTGGGGCCAACGTCCTGACTTTC.

The chain has TRBV7-2 and TRBJ2-7; 11 bases fit TRBD2. CDR1 SGHTA and CDR2 FQGNSA come from the germline V gene. The CDR3 loop spans 16 amino acids. The V gene end was trimmed by 7 bases and the J gene end by 5 bases; junction bases not matched to a gene: 13. DNA for the CDR3: TGTGCCAGCATCCTAATAGCTAGCGGGAGGATCGACGAGCAGTACTTC. Protein sequence: CASILIASGRIDEQYF.

This chain uses TRBV7-9 with TRBJ2-7, with D hard to call. Germline V gives CDR1 SEHNR, CDR2 FQNEAQ (reference sequence). Trimming removed 3 bases at V and 5 bases at J, with 14 bases between. The CDR3 is made up of 14 amino acids. The CDR3 DNA is TGTGCCAGCAGCTTCAAGGTCCCCAATCACGAGCAGTACTTC. It translates to CASSFKVPNHEQYF.

The genes are TRBV28 and TRBJ2-7, with TRBD1 as a possible D gene (6 bases). CDR1 is MDHEN, CDR2 SYDVKM, per germline. The CDR3 has 12 residues. Trimming pared 10 bases from V and 1 base from J, leaving 11 bases between. The DNA for the CDR3 is TGTGCCACCCGGGACAATTCCTACGAGCAGTACTTC. It codes for CATRDNSYEQYF.